This TCR beta chain was found in a study of T-cell reconstitution after alpha-beta-depleted transplantation in children. For this clonotype: The antigen is undetermined.

The TCRbeta library incorporated unique molecular identifiers. Each CDR3 protein gets one entry after TCRdb re-called the PCR reads with MiXCR. The table shows around 200,000 distinct CDR3 sequences, with under 8.5% occurring only once. Study-wide points: Some patients' high day-60 TCRbeta diversity was attributed to recipient cells surviving conditioning. Approximately two months post-transplant, alpha-beta T cells reportedly originated from several hundred expanded graft clones. Newly generated T cells supplied most T-cell counts and diversity one year post-transplant.

CDR3 length: 11 residues. Germline V gene data show CDR1 as SQVTM and CDR2 as ANQGSEA. V was pared by 7 bases and J by 6 bases, with 4 bases of the junction left unmatched. The source is a male patient under 10 years old who had a stem cell transplant for acute myeloid leukemia, so the T cells may come from the graft donor. The sample was PBMCs, mostly from graft donor cells, taken 360 days after TCRalphabeta/CD19-depleted stem cell transplant. The chain employs TRBV29-1 and TRBJ2-5; 8 positions match TRBD1. The CDR3 region has the DNA TGCAGCGGACAGGGGTTGAAGACCCAGTACTTC. Encoded protein: CSGQGLKTQYF. Full variable domain (missing parts from reference TRBV29-1 and TRBJ2-5): SAVISQKPSRDICQRGTSLTIQCQVDSQVTMMFWYRQQPGQSLTLIATANQGSEATYESGFVIDKFPISRPNLTFSTLTVSNMSPEDSSIYLCSGQGLKTQYFGPGTRLLVL.